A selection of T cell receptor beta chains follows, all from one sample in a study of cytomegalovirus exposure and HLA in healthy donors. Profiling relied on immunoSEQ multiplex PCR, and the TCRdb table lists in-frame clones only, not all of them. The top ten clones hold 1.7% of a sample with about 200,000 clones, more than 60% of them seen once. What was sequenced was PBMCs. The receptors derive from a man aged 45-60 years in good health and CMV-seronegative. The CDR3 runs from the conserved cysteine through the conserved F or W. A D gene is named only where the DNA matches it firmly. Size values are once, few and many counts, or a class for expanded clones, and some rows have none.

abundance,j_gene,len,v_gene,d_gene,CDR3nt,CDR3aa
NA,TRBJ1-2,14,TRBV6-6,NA,TGTGCCAGCAGTACCCTAAGCGGGGGCTATGGCTACACCTTC,CASSTLSGGYGYTF
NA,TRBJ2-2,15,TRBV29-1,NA,TGCAGCGCCACAACAGGTTTTGCGAACACCGGGGAGCTGTTTTTT,CSATTGFANTGELFF
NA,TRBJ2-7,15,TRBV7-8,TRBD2,TGTGCCAGCAGCGTAAAGACTAGCGGACTATACGAGCAGTACTTC,CASSVKTSGLYEQYF
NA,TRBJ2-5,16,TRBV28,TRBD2,TGTGCCAGCAAGGCTAGCGGGAGGGCAGTATGGGAGACCCAGTACTTC,CASKASGRAVWETQYF
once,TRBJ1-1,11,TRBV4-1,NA,TGCGCCAGCAGCCATGACTCGGTAGCTTTCTTT,CASSHDSVAFF
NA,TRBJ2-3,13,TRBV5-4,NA,TGTGCCAGCAGCCTTGCAGGCACAGATACGCAGTATTTT,CASSLAGTDTQYF
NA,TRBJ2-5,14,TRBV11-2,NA,TGTGCCAGCAGCCGTCCCAGTATTCAAGAGACCCAGTACTTC,CASSRPSIQETQYF
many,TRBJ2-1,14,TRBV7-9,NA,TGTGCCAGCAGTTATCCTCAGGGTGTCAATGAGCAGTTCTTC,CASSYPQGVNEQFF
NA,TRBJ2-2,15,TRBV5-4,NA,TGTGCCAGCAGCTACCCCCGGGGTTCCACCGGGGAGCTGTTTTTT,CASSYPRGSTGELFF
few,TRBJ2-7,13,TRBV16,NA,TGTGCCAGCAGCCAAGCTAGAGGATACGAGCAGTACTTC,CASSQARGYEQYF
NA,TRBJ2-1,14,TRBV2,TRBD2,TGTGCCAGCCTTGAACTAGCGTCCTACAATGAGCAGTTCTTC,CASLELASYNEQFF
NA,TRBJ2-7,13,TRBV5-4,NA,TGTGCCAGCAGCTTGAAAACCGGCTACGAGCAGTACTTC,CASSLKTGYEQYF
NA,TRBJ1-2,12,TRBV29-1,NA,TGCAGCGTTGAAGAACTGAGCCCCTCGCACACCTTC,CSVEELSPSHTF
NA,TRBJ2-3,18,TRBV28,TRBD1,TGTGCCAGCAGTTTACTGGGTAGGGGGACAGCTTCGGGAGATACGCAGTATTTT,CASSLLGRGTASGDTQYF
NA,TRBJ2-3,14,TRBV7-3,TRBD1,TGTGCCAGCAGGAGGACAGGGGACGCAGATACGCAGTATTTT,CASRRTGDADTQYF
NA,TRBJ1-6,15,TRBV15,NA,TGTGCCACCAGCAGAGCTTTAACTGATAATTCACCCCTCCACTTT,CATSRALTDNSPLHF
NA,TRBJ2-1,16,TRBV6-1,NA,TGTGCCAGCAGTGGGCCCCGGACTCAAATCGGTAATGAGCAGTTCTTC,CASSGPRTQIGNEQFF